This T cell receptor (beta chain) came from a study of T-cell reconstitution after alpha-beta-depleted transplantation in children (dated by TCRdb to the mid-2010s). Regarding the research as a whole: The study quantitatively tracked T-cell immune reconstitution after TCRalphabeta/CD19-depleted allogeneic hematopoietic cell transplantation in children using TCR repertoire profiling.

The sample's treatment or condition label is to be understood as: allogeneic hematopoietic cell transplantation with graft depleted of TCRalphabeta T cells and CD19 B cells. TCRalphabeta/CD19-depleted allogeneic hematopoietic cell grafts were given to the transplant recipients, all of whom were children. This clonotype was seen more than once but under ten times. No cognate antigen has been identified for it. No base qualities exist here, and no much larger clone lies one base off it. The library was generated by PCR. Sequencing used an Illumina HiSeq 2500. TCR library preparation used molecular barcoding, with unique molecular identifiers applied to normalize quantification of the TCRbeta repertoire. TCRdb handled the public reads itself, with Q25 trimming in fastp and clone calling in MiXCR, and kept productive beta chains. Each entry merges the rows of one CDR3 protein and shows their most common DNA and genes. This sample gives about 830,000 distinct CDR3 sequences in total; 15% to 20% of them show up just once. Under 6% of the sample is in the top ten clones.

Looking up the germline V gene yields CDR1 MGHDK and CDR2 SYGVNS. Reading from cysteine to phenylalanine, the CDR3 counts 12 amino acids. Just the 36-base CDR3 DNA is kept, in frame starting at base 1. V loses 3 bases, J loses 6 bases, and the germline ends lie 5 bases apart. Findings and caveats that apply to the study as a whole: The frequencies of hyperexpanded clones fell over the following months, and after one year, T-cell counts and TCRbeta diversity were mostly attributed to newly produced T cells. In some patients, high TCRbeta diversity at day 60 was attributed to recipient T cells and intrathymic progenitors that had survived conditioning. The apparently early alphabetaT-cell count recovery about two months after transplant was reportedly dependent on only several hundred rapidly expanded clones derived from non-depleted graft cells.

This TCR was sampled from a male patient aged 10 to 17 who had a stem cell transplant for acute lymphoblastic leukemia, so the T cells may come from the graft donor. Recombination joined TRBV25-1 with TRBJ2-2, with no confidently assigned D gene. The source was PBMCs, mostly from graft donor cells, collected 360 days after TCRalphabeta/CD19-depleted stem cell transplant. Here the CDR3 is given as CASSEPPGELFF. The DNA sequence is TGTGCCAGCAGTGAGCCCCCCGGGGAGCTGTTTTTT.